This TCR beta chain came from a study of neurological immune-mediated disorders. Using its own MiXCR run on the 5' RACE reads, TCRdb lists one record per CDR3 protein. The data show roughly 45,000 distinct CDR3 sequences, with 13% seen just once and more than 9.5% held by the top ten. The CDR3 has 15 amino acids. Germline values: CDR1 SGHRS, CDR2 YFSETQ. V lost 0 bases to trimming and J lost 5 bases, with 15 bases between them. This clonotype was recorded many times. As for time point: longitudinal time-point 3. This clonotype was sampled from a man aged 25 to 40 in good health. The chain links TRBV5-1 to TRBJ2-7, with unresolved D. Sequences were obtained from PBMCs. The CDR3 protein is CASSLAVVSTNEQYF. The CDR3 DNA is TGCGCCAGCAGCTTGGCCGTGGTTAGTACCAACGAGCAGTACTTC.